Listed here are 30 T cell receptor beta chains from one sample, sequenced in a study of blood T cell repertoires in COVID-19. The method was immunoSEQ multiplex PCR; TCRdb's version includes in-frame clones alone and lacks a portion of them. The repertoire includes some 360,000 clones, roughly 86% of them detected once, and approximately 2.4% sits in the top ten. The material sequenced was peripheral blood. The source is a woman aged 55 to 70 with COVID-19, enrolled during active disease.

The V call is TRBV28, the J call TRBJ2-2; TRBD2 matches at 12 bases. CDR1 MDHEN and CDR2 SYDVKM come from the germline V gene. The J segment lost 6 bases and the V segment lost 7 bases, leaving 12 bases of the junction unmatched. The CDR3 sequence is 17 residues long. The CDR3 nucleotides are TGTGCCAGCAACAGACCTCGACTAGCGGGGGAGGCCGGGGAGCTGTTTTTT. This gives the protein CASNRPRLAGEAGELFF.

The CDR3 loop is CASSDPRTGTSYEQYF. DNA of the CDR3: TGTGCCAGCAGTGACCCGCGGACAGGGACTTCCTACGAGCAGTACTTC. This chain links TRBV6-1 with TRBJ2-7, with 8 bases aligning to TRBD1. The J segment lost 1 base and the V segment lost 3 bases, leaving 8 bases of the junction unmatched. The CDR3 is 16 residues long. Germline lookup yields CDR1 MNHNS and CDR2 SASEGT.

The chain uses TRBV6-6 and TRBJ2-1; no clear D. The V end was cut by 5 bases, the J end by 9 bases, with 11 bases between. CDR1 and CDR2 from the germline V gene are MNHNY and SVGAGI (reference sequence). The CDR3 sequence is 12 residues long. The CDR3 sequence: CASSPRYGEQFF. As DNA, the CDR3 is TGTGCCAGCAGTCCCCGCTACGGTGAGCAGTTCTTC.

V is TRBV3-1 (or the pseudogene TRBV3-2) and J is TRBJ2-1; the D gene is possibly TRBD2 (5 bases). The CDR3 spans 12 residues. Germline CDR1 reads LGHDT; CDR2 reads YNNKEL (reference sequence). Between the trimmed V and J ends, which lost 3 bases and 5 bases, there was a span of 5 bases. CDR3 bases: TGTGCCAGCAGCCACGGGGACAATGAGCAGTTCTTC. Its translation: CASSHGDNEQFF.

This chain connects TRBV2 to TRBJ2-7; 7 bases fit TRBD1. CDR1 is SNHLY, CDR2 FYNNEI, per germline. The CDR3 loop spans 15 amino acids. Unmatched junction bases numbered 7, after V lost 5 bases and J lost 0 bases. DNA of the CDR3: TGTGCCAGCAGTCCGGACAGGCTGAACTCCTACGAGCAGTACTTC. It translates to CASSPDRLNSYEQYF.

This clone was seen a single time. The V gene is TRBV30, the J gene TRBJ2-4; D is perhaps TRBD2 (6 bases). Trimming removed 0 bases from V and 7 bases from J, with 10 bases in between. The germline V gene encodes CDR1 GTSNPN and CDR2 SVGIG (reference sequence). The CDR3 extends over 13 amino acids. The CDR3 DNA follows: TGTGCCTGGAGTGTAGGGCTAGCGAACATTCAGTACTTC. Translated, it gives CAWSVGLANIQYF.

This clone was recorded only once. The CDR3 protein is CASSDGGGNQPQHF. DNA of the CDR3: TGTGCCAGCAGTGATGGAGGAGGCAATCAGCCCCAGCATTTT. The rearrangement uses TRBV6-6 and TRBJ1-5, with unresolved D. The CDR3 has 14 amino acids. The V end was cut by 5 bases, the J end by 2 bases, with 10 bases between. In germline, CDR1 is MNHNY, CDR2 SVGAGI (reference sequence).

The CDR3: CASSIRTGGRVTEAFF. The CDR3 nucleotides read TGCGCCAGCAGCATCCGGACAGGGGGCCGAGTCACTGAAGCTTTCTTT. The chain uses TRBV5-1 and TRBJ1-1; 11 bases agree with TRBD1. J gave up 4 bases and V 4 bases, and 9 bases lay outside the gene matches. Germline CDR1 is SGHRS and CDR2 is YFSETQ. The CDR3 has 16 amino acids.

This chain connects TRBV5-1 to TRBJ1-4; TRBD1 matches 7 bases. Trimming removed 0 bases from V and 8 bases from J; junction bases left unmatched: 10. Germline V gene lookup returns CDR1 SGHRS and CDR2 YFSETQ. The length of the CDR3 is 16 residues. Here the CDR3 reads CASSLGGYRGGEKLFF. DNA of the CDR3: TGCGCCAGCAGCTTGGGAGGGTACAGGGGAGGCGAAAAACTGTTTTTT.

This chain connects TRBV28 to TRBJ2-5, with 12 bases matching TRBD2. Germline CDR1 is MDHEN and CDR2 is SYDVKM. Trimming removed 6 bases from V and 10 bases from J; junction bases left unmatched: 15. The CDR3 contains 16 residues. The CDR3, as DNA: TGTGCCAGCAGCGGGCCCCGGAGTACTAGCGGGGGGAACCAGTACTTC. Translating gives CASSGPRSTSGGNQYF.

The gene calls are TRBV21-1 and TRBJ2-7; the table's D call, TRBD2, has no DNA check behind it. TRBV21-1 is a pseudogene. The CDR3 covers 17 residues. The CDR3 sequence is CASSKGRTGRGSYEQYF. The DNA for the CDR3 is TGTGCCAGCAGCAAGGGCCGGACCGGACGGGGGTCCTACGAGCAGTACTTC.

The rearrangement uses TRBV5-1 and TRBJ1-1; D gene unclear. This CDR3 spans 12 amino acids. Germline CDR1 SGHRS, CDR2 YFSETQ. The ends were cut back, 4 bases at V and 5 bases at J, with 9 bases in the middle. The CDR3 reads CASSQSGTEAFF. CDR3 DNA: TGCGCCAGCAGCCAATCGGGAACTGAAGCTTTCTTT.

V and J are TRBV5-8 and TRBJ1-1, with 7 nucleotides matching TRBD1. The V segment lost 2 bases and the J segment 1 base; nucleotides outside the gene matches: 8. CDR1 and CDR2 (germline): SGHTS, YDEGEE. The CDR3 extends over 16 amino acids. The CDR3 reads CASSFGAGQRNTEAFF. As DNA, the CDR3 is TGTGCCAGCAGCTTTGGTGCGGGACAGCGGAACACTGAAGCTTTCTTT.

CDR3 in DNA: TGTGCCAGCAGCCAAATGGGCATTTCCCAAGAGACCCAGTACTTC. Translating it yields CASSQMGISQETQYF. V usage is TRBV14 and J usage is TRBJ2-5, with D unclear. V lost 2 bases, J lost 1 base, and 11 bases lay in between. CDR1 and CDR2 from the germline V gene are SGHDN and FVKESK. This CDR3 has 15 residues. Filled out from reference TRBV14 and TRBJ2-5, the complete variable domain reads EAGVTQFPSHSVIEKGQTVTLRCDPISGHDNLYWYRRVMGKEIKFLLHFVKESKQDESGMPNNRFLAERTGGTYSTLKVQPAELEDSGVYFCASSQMGISQETQYFGPGTRLLVL.

The CDR3 region is CAIGPGTATGNTIYF. In nucleotides, the CDR3 is TGTGCCATCGGCCCCGGGACAGCCACTGGAAACACCATATATTTT. The V call is TRBV10-3, the J call TRBJ1-3, with 7 nucleotides matching TRBD1. Looked up from germline, CDR1 is ENHRY and CDR2 is SYGVKD. The CDR3 runs to 15 residues. The J segment lost 2 bases and the V segment lost 8 bases, leaving 9 bases of the junction unmatched.

This chain uses TRBV28 with TRBJ2-1; 8 nucleotides match TRBD2. The ends lost 2 bases at V and 5 bases at J; junction bases unmatched: 8. CDR1 is MDHEN, CDR2 SYDVKM, per germline. CDR3 length: 16 amino acids. CDR3 DNA sequence: TGTGCCAGCAGTTTAACCGGCGGGGGGACCCACAATGAGCAGTTCTTC. Translated: CASSLTGGGTHNEQFF.

This clone was counted once. The chain recombines TRBV5-1 with TRBJ1-5; D gene uncertain. Germline V gives CDR1 SGHRS, CDR2 YFSETQ. With 0 bases removed from V and 6 bases from J, the gap between germline ends came to 16 bases. CDR3 length: 16 amino acids. The CDR3 loop is CASSLGQAFLLQPQHF. For the CDR3, the DNA is TGCGCCAGCAGCTTGGGGCAGGCCTTCTTACTTCAGCCCCAGCATTTT.

The V and J genes are TRBV2 and TRBJ2-7; TRBD1 agrees at 8 bases. The V gene end was trimmed by 5 bases and the J gene end by 4 bases; junction bases not matched to a gene: 7. CDR1 and CDR2 (germline): SNHLY, FYNNEI. This CDR3 is built from 14 residues. This CDR3 reads CASSWTGSRYEQYF. CDR3 coding DNA: TGTGCCAGCAGTTGGACAGGGAGTCGTTACGAGCAGTACTTC.

Only one count was recorded for this clone. The same CDR3 also results from other DNA sequences found in this sample. The chain recombines TRBV5-4 with TRBJ2-5, with 12 bases aligning to TRBD2. Losses at the gene ends were 4 bases for V and 5 bases for J; bases not matched to a gene: 6. Germline lookup yields CDR1 SGHNT and CDR2 YYREEE (reference sequence). The CDR3 sequence is 15 residues long. The CDR3 is CASSLGLAGQETQYF. CDR3 coding DNA: TGTGCCAGCAGCCTAGGACTAGCGGGGCAGGAGACCCAGTACTTC. Supplemented by reference TRBV5-4 and TRBJ2-5, the full variable domain reads ETGVTQSPTHLIKTRGQQVTLRCSSQSGHNTVSWYQQALGQGPQFIFQYYREEENGRGNFPPRFSGLQFPNYSSELNVNALELDDSALYLCASSLGLAGQETQYFGPGTRLLVL.

This chain connects TRBV18 to TRBJ1-5, with 10 nucleotides matching TRBD1. The V gene's germline CDR1 is KGHSH and CDR2 LQKENI. After removal of 4 bases from V and 6 bases from J, the junction contained 6 bases not matched to a gene. This CDR3 has 15 residues. DNA for the CDR3: TGTGCCAGCTCACAAGGACAGGGGGAAACTCAGCCCCAGCATTTT. This gives the protein CASSQGQGETQPQHF.

The J gene is TRBJ1-2, the V gene TRBV5-1; D possibly corresponds to TRBD1 (6 bases). V lost 0 bases, J lost 4 bases, and 19 bases lay in between. The CDR3 loop spans 17 amino acids. Germline CDR1 SGHRS, CDR2 YFSETQ. The CDR3 sequence is CASSLEAGVARAYGYTF. CDR3 DNA: TGCGCCAGCAGCTTGGAGGCAGGGGTGGCACGGGCCTATGGCTACACCTTC.

The chain links TRBV19 to TRBJ1-2; 7 bases match TRBD1. The CDR3 spans 15 residues. With V trimmed by 7 bases and J by 4 bases, 12 bases remained unmatched. Per germline, CDR1 LNHDA and CDR2 SQIVND (reference sequence). The CDR3 DNA reads TGTGCCAGTAACAAAAACCACGGGACAGCCTATGGCTACACCTTC. Translation: CASNKNHGTAYGYTF.

V is TRBV2 and J is TRBJ2-7, with 9 bases matching TRBD1. Germline-derived CDR1 and CDR2 are SNHLY and FYNNEI. V shed 7 bases, J shed 2 bases, and the junction held 9 bases outside the gene matches. The CDR3 covers 15 residues. The CDR3 coding sequence is TGTGCCAGCACACTCGAAGGGACAGGGACCTACGAGCAGTACTTC. Amino acid sequence: CASTLEGTGTYEQYF.

The chain carries TRBV7-6 and TRBJ1-4; possibly TRBD1 for D (6 bases). This CDR3 contains 17 residues. V lost 5 bases, J lost 2 bases, and 18 bases lay in between. The germline V gene has CDR1 SGHVS and CDR2 FNYEAQ. CDR3 coding DNA: TGTGCCAGCAGCCCCACCCTTACAGGGAACACTAATGAAAAACTGTTTTTT. It encodes CASSPTLTGNTNEKLFF.

This clone was recorded only once. The chain carries TRBV6-5 and TRBJ1-2; 8 bases align to TRBD1. The CDR3 has 14 amino acids. Trimming took 2 bases from V and 7 from J; bases not matched to a gene: 6. CDR1 is MNHEY, CDR2 SVGAGI, per germline. CDR3 amino acids: CASSYGQGSFGYTF. In nucleotides, the CDR3 is TGTGCCAGCAGTTACGGACAGGGATCGTTTGGCTACACCTTC.

The chain carries TRBV4-1 and TRBJ1-3; 10 bases line up with TRBD1. The CDR3 length is 18 residues. CDR1 is MGHRA, CDR2 YSYEKL, per germline. V lost 3 bases, J lost 1 base, and 9 bases stayed unmatched. As DNA, the CDR3 is TGCGCCAGCAGCCAGACAGGGGGCCGCGGTAGGTCTGGAAACACCATATATTTT. It yields the protein CASSQTGGRGRSGNTIYF.

Note on this clone: Different DNA sequences within this sample yield the same CDR3. The chain employs TRBV5-1 and TRBJ1-3; the D is unclear. This CDR3 contains 14 residues. Germline CDR1 and CDR2: SGHRS and YFSETQ. Trimming stripped 4 bases from V and 0 bases from J, with 8 bases between. The CDR3 nucleotides are TGCGCCAGCAGCCTTTCGGGCTCTGGAAACACCATATATTTT. Translated: CASSLSGSGNTIYF.

Only one count was recorded for this clone. V gene TRBV10-3 combines with J gene TRBJ2-3; 13 bases fit TRBD2. The CDR3 is 15 residues long. The germline CDR1 and CDR2 sequences are ENHRY and SYGVKD. The trim removed 8 bases at V and 3 bases at J, leaving 5 bases unmatched. CDR3 loop: CAIGRGLAGTDTQYF. The CDR3 DNA sequence: TGTGCCATCGGCCGGGGACTAGCGGGGACAGATACGCAGTATTTT.

The genes are TRBV30 and TRBJ1-1; TRBD1 matches at 8 bases. The germline gives CDR1 GTSNPN, CDR2 SVGIG (reference sequence). CDR3 length equals 15 residues. Unmatched junction bases numbered 10, after V lost 3 bases and J lost 4 bases. The DNA of the CDR3 is TGTGCCTGGAGCACTCTAGCAGGGGGCTTCACTGAAGCTTTCTTT. Translated: CAWSTLAGGFTEAFF.

V and J are TRBV7-2 and TRBJ1-3, with 8 bases identical to TRBD1. From germline, CDR1 is SGHTA and CDR2 FQGNSA. The CDR3 sequence is 14 residues long. Trimming at V came to 3 bases and at J to 2 bases, leaving 0 bases not matched to a gene. DNA for the CDR3: TGTGCCAGCAGCTTGACAGGGGCTGGAAACACCATATATTTT. It is translated as CASSLTGAGNTIYF.